This T cell receptor beta chain was sequenced in a study of cytomegalovirus exposure and HLA in healthy donors. Looking at the study overall: Assignment to the Caucasian-associated ancestry cluster applied to about 80% of the 350 to 500 genotyped donors. Findings of the study overall: The CMV antigen specificity of a few CMV-associated chains was confirmed through in vitro analysis.

The PCR was carried out with 60 Vbeta primers and 13 Jbeta primers. The protocol was immunoSEQ multiplex PCR, while the TCRdb copy is restricted to in-frame clones and leaves out a portion. This sample has around 150,000 clones, with about 77% found just once. A note on this clone: Its antigen remains unidentified.

Healthy bone marrow donors made up the cohort. Germline V gives CDR1 SGHNT, CDR2 YYREEE (reference sequence). Trimming shortened V by 4 bases and J by 3 bases, and 17 bases separated the two germline ends. This CDR3 has 15 amino acids. This sequence originates from a woman aged 40 to 55 in good health and CMV-seronegative. This chain uses TRBV5-4 with TRBJ2-7; TRBD2 is a possible D gene (5 bases). Sample: PBMCs. The DNA for the CDR3 is TGTGCCAGCAGCCCCGACTCGGGGATTCTCTACGAGCAGTACTTC. This encodes CASSPDSGILYEQYF. Full variable domain (rest looked up from reference TRBV5-4 and TRBJ2-7): ETGVTQSPTHLIKTRGQQVTLRCSSQSGHNTVSWYQQALGQGPQFIFQYYREEENGRGNFPPRFSGLQFPNYSSELNVNALELDDSALYLCASSPDSGILYEQYFGPGTRLTVT.